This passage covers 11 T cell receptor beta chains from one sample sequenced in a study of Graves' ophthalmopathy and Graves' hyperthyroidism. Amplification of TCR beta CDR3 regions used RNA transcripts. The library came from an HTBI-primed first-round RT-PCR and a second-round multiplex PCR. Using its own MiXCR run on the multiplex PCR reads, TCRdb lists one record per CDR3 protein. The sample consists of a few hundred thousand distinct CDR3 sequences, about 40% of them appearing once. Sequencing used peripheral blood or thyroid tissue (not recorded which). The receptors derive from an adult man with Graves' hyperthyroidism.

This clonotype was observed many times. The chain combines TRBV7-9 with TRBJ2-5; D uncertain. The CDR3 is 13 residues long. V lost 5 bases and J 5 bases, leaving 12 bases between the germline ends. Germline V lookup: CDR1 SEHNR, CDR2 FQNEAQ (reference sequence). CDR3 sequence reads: CASSPYLEETQYF. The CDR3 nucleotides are TGTGCCAGCAGCCCGTATCTTGAGGAGACCCAGTACTTC.

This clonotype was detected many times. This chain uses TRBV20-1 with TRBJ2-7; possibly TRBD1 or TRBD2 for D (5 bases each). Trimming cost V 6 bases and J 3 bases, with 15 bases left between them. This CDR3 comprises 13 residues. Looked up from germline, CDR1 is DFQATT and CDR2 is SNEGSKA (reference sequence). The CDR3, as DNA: TGCAGTGCCCCGGGACCAATTCACTACGAGCAGTACTTC. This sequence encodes CSAPGPIHYEQYF.

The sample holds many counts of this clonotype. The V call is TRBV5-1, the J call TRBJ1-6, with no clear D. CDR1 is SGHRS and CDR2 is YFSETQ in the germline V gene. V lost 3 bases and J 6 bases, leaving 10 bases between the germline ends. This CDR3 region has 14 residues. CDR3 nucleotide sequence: TGCGCCAGCAGCTCCGGGAAGACTAATTCACCCCTCCACTTT. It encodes CASSSGKTNSPLHF.

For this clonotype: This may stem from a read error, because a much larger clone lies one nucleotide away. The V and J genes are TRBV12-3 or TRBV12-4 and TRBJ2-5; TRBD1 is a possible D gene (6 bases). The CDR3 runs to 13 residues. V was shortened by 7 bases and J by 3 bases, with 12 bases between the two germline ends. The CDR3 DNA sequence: TGTGCCAGCAACAGGGCTAACGAAGAGACCCAGTACTTC. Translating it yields CASNRANEETQYF.

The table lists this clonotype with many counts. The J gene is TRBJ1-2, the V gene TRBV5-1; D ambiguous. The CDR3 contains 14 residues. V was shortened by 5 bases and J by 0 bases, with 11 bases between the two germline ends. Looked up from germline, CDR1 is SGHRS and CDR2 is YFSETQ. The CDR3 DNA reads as TGCGCCAGCAGACCCATACCTACTAACTATGGCTACACCTTC. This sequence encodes CASRPIPTNYGYTF.

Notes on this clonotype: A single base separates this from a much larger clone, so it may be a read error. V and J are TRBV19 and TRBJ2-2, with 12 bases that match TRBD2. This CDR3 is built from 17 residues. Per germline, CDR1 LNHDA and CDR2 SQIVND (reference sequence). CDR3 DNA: TGTGCCAGTAGTACCCTGGGACTAGCGGGTCGCCCCGGGGAGCTGTTGTTT. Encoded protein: CASSTLGLAGRPGELLF.

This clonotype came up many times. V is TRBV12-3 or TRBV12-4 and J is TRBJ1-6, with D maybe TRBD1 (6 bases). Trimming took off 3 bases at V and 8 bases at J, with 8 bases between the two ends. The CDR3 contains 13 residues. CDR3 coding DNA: TGTGCCAGCAGTTTGGGGGCTGATTCACCCCTCCACTTT. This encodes CASSLGADSPLHF.

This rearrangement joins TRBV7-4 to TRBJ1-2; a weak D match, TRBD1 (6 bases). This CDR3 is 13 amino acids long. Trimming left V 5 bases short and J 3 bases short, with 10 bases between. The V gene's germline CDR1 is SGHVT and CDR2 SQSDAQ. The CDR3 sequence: CASSRTVYYGYTF. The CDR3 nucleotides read TGTGCCAGCAGCAGGACAGTGTACTATGGCTACACCTTC.

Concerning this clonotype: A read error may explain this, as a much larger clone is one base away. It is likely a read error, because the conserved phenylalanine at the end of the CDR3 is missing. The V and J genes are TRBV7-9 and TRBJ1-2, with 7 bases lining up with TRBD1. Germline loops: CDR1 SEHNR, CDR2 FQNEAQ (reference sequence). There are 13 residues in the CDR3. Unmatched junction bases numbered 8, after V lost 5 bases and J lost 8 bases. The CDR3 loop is CASSRGQADGYTL. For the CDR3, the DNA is TGTGCCAGCAGCAGGGGGCAGGCGGACGGCTACACCCTC.

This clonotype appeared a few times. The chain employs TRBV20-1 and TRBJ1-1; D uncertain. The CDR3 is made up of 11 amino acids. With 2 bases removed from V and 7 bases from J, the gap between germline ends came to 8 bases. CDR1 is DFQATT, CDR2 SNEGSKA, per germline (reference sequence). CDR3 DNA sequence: TGCAGTGCTAGATTCTACAGTGAAGCTTTCTTT. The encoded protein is CSARFYSEAFF.

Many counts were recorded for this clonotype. The CDR3: CASSLSGGVTEAFF. The CDR3 DNA sequence: TGTGCCAGCAGTTTAAGTGGGGGAGTGACTGAAGCTTTCTTT. This chain links TRBV12-3 or TRBV12-4 with TRBJ1-1, with D maybe TRBD1 (5 bases). CDR3 length: 14 amino acids. V lost 2 bases to trimming and J lost 5 bases, with 12 bases between them.